Included here is one T cell receptor (beta chain) sequence, with context. The iRepertoire nested amplicon-rescue multiplex PCR amplified TCR alpha and beta CDR3s from RNA. TCRdb reprocessed the multiplex PCR reads via MiXCR and lists one record per CDR3 protein. The sample contains a few hundred thousand distinct CDR3 sequences, 35% to 45% of which appear only once. These data are taken from a study of glioma-infiltrating T cells. CDR3 length equals 15 residues. The ends were cut back, 3 bases at V and 6 bases at J, with 16 bases in the middle. The V gene's germline CDR1 is MGHRA and CDR2 YSYEKL. The chain is built from TRBV4-1 and TRBJ2-3; TRBD1 or TRBD2 may be the D gene (5 bases each). This clonotype was obtained from a human donor with low-grade glioma or glioblastoma, undergoing nonglioma brain surgery, or in good health (not recorded which). The specimen was glioma tissue, nonneoplastic brain tissue, or PBMCs (not recorded which). The CDR3 sequence: CASSQGRSLVDTQYF. In DNA form, the CDR3 reads TGCGCCAGCAGCCAGGGACGGTCCTTAGTGGATACGCAGTATTTT.